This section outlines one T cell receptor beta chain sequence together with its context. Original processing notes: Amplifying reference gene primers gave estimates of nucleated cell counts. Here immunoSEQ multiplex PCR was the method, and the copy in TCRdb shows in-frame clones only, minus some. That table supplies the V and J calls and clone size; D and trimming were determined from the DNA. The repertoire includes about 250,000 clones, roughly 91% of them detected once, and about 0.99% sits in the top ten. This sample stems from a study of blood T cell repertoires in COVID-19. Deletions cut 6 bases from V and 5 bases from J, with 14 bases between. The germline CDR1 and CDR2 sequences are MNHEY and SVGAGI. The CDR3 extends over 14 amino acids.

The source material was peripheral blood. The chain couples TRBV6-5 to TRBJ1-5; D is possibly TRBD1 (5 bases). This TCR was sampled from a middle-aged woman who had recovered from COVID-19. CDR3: CASSSIREDQPQHF. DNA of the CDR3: TGTGCCAGCAGCTCCATCAGGGAGGATCAGCCCCAGCATTTT.